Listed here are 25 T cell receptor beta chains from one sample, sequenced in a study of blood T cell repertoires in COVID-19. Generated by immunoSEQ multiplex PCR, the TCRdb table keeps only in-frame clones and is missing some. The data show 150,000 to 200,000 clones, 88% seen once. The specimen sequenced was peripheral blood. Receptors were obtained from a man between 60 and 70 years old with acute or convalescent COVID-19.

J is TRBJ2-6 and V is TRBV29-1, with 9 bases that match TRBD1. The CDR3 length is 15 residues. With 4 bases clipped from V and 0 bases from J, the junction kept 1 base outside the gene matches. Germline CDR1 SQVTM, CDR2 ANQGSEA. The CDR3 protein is CSVGDRASGANVLTF. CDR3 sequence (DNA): TGCAGCGTTGGGGACAGGGCCTCTGGGGCCAACGTCCTGACTTTC. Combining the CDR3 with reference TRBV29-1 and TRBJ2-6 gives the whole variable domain SAVISQKPSRDICQRGTSLTIQCQVDSQVTMMFWYRQQPGQSLTLIATANQGSEATYESGFVIDKFPISRPNLTFSTLTVSNMSPEDSSIYLCSVGDRASGANVLTFGAGSRLTVL.

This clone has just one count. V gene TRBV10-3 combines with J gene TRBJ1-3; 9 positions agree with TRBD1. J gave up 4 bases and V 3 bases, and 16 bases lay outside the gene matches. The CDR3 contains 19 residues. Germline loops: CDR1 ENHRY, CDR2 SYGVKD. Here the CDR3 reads CAISDSRPGTGTPGNTIYF. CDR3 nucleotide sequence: TGTGCCATCAGTGACTCACGTCCCGGGACAGGGACTCCCGGAAACACCATATATTTT.

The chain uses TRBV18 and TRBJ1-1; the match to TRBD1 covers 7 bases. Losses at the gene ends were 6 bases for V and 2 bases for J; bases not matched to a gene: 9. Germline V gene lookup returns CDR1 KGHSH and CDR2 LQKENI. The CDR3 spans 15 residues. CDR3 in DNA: TGTGCCAGCTCCCCCACCCGGGACAGAAACACTGAAGCTTTCTTT. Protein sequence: CASSPTRDRNTEAFF.

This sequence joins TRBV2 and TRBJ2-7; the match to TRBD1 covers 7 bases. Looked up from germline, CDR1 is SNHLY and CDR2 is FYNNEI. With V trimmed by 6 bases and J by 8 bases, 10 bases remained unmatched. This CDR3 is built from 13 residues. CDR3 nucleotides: TGTGCCAGCAGGCTGGGACAGTCCGGGCAGCAGTACGTC. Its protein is CASRLGQSGQQYV.

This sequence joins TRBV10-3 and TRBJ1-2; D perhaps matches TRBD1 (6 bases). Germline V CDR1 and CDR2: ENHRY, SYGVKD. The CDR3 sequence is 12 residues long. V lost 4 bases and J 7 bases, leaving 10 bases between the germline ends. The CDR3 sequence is CAISGGGGGYTF. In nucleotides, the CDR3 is TGTGCCATCAGTGGAGGGGGGGGTGGCTACACCTTC.

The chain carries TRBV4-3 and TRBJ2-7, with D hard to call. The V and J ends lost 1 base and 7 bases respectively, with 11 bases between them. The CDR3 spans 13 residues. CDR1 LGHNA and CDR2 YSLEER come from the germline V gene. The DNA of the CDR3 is TGCGCCAGCAGCCAAGGCCTGAGCTGGGAGCAGTACTTC. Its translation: CASSQGLSWEQYF.

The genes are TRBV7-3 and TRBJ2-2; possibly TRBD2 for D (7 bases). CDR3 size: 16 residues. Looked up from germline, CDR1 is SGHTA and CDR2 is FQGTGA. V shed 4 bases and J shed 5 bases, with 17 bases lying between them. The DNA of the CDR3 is TGTGCCAGCAGCTCGAACGCGGGGGCGGAAACCGGGGAGCTGTTTTTT. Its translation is CASSSNAGAETGELFF.

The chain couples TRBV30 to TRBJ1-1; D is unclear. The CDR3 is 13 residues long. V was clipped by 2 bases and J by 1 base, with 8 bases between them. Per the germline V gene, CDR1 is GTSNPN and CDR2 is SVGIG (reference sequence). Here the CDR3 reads CAWSTRRNTEAFF. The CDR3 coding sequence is TGTGCCTGGAGTACGCGTCGGAACACTGAAGCTTTCTTT.

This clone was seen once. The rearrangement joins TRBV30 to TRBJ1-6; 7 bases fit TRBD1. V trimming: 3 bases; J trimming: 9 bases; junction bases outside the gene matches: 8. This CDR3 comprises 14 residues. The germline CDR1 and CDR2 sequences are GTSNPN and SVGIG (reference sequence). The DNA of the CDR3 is TGTGCCTGGAGCCGACAGGGTAGGACTTCACCCCTCCACTTT. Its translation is CAWSRQGRTSPLHF.

The CDR3 here is CSASRRFRTGGTEAFF. CDR3 DNA sequence: TGCAGTGCTAGTCGCCGTTTTCGGACAGGGGGCACTGAAGCTTTCTTT. V usage is TRBV20-1 and J usage is TRBJ1-1; TRBD1 agrees at 10 bases. Unmatched junction bases numbered 11, after V lost 3 bases and J lost 4 bases. This CDR3 has 16 residues. Looked up from germline, CDR1 is DFQATT and CDR2 is SNEGSKA (reference sequence).

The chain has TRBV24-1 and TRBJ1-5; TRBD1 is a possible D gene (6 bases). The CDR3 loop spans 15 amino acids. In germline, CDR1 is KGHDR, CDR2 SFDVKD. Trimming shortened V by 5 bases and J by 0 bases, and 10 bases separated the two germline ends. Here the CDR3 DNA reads TGTGCCACCAGTGGGGCAGGGGTTAGCAATCAGCCCCAGCATTTT. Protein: CATSGAGVSNQPQHF.

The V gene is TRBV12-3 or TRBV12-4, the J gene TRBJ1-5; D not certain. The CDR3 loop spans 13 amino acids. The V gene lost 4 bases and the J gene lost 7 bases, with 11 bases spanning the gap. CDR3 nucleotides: TGTGCCAGCAGTTCCACCCAGGCCCAGCCCCAGCATTTT. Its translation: CASSSTQAQPQHF.

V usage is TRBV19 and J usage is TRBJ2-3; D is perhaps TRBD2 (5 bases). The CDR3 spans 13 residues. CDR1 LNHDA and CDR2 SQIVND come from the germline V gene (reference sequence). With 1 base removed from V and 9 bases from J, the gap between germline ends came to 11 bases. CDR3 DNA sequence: TGTGCCAGTAGTATAGCTGAAGCGGCAACGCAGTATTTT. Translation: CASSIAEAATQYF.

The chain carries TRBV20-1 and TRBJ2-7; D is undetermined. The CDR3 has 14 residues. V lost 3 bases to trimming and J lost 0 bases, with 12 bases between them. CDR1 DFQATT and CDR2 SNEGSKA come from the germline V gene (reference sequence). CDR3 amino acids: CSASIVGSSYEQYF. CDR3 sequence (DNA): TGCAGTGCTAGTATTGTTGGCAGCTCCTACGAGCAGTACTTC.

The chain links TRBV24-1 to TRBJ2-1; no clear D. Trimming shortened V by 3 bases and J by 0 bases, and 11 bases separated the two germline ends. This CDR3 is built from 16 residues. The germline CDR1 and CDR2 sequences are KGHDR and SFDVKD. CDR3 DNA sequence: TGTGCCACCAGTGATCCGAGGCCCGGCTCCTACAATGAGCAGTTCTTC. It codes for CATSDPRPGSYNEQFF.

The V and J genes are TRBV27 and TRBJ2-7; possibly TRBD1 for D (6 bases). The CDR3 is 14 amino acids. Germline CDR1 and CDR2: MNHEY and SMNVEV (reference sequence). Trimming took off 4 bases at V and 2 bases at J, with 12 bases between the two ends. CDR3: CASSWSRTAYEQYF. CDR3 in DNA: TGTGCCAGCAGTTGGAGCCGGACAGCCTACGAGCAGTACTTC.

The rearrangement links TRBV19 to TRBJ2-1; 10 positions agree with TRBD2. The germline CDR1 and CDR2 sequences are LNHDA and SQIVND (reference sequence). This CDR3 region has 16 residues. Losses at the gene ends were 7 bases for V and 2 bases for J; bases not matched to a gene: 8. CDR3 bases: TGTGCCAGTAAGGCTAGCGGGGGATACGCCTACAATGAGCAGTTCTTC. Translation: CASKASGGYAYNEQFF.

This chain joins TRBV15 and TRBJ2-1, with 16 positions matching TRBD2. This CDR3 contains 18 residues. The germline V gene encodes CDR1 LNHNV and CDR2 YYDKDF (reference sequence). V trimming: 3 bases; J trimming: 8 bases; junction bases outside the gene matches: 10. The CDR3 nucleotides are TGTGCCACCAGCAGGGAACGCCCGGGACTAGCGGGAGGGGATGAGCAGTTCTTC. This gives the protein CATSRERPGLAGGDEQFF.

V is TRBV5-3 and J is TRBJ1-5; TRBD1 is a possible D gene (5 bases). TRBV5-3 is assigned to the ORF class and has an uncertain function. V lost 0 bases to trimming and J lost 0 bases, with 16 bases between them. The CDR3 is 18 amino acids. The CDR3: CARSLEPGEGNSNQPQHF. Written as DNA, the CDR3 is TGTGCCAGAAGCTTGGAGCCGGGGGAAGGAAATAGCAATCAGCCCCAGCATTTT.

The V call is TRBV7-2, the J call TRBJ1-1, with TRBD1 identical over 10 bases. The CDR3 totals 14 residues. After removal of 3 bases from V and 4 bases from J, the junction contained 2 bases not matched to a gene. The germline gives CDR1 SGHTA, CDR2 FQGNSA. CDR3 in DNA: TGTGCCAGCAGCTTCGGACAGGGGGGCACTGAAGCTTTCTTT. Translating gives CASSFGQGGTEAFF.

The CDR3 sequence: CASSLSPSNYGYTF. As DNA, the CDR3 is TGTGCCAGCAGCTTATCTCCGTCTAACTATGGCTACACCTTC. The chain uses TRBV7-8 and TRBJ1-2; D is unresolved. The CDR3 consists of 14 residues. In germline, CDR1 is SGHVS, CDR2 FQNEAQ. V lost 2 bases and J 0 bases, leaving 7 bases between the germline ends.

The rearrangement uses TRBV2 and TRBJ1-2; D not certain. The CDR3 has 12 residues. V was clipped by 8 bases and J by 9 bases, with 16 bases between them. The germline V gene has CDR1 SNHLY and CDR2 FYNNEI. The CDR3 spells CASHQAGTSYTF. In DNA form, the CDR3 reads TGTGCCAGCCATCAGGCCGGTACGAGCTACACCTTC. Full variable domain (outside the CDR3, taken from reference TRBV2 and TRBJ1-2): EPEVTQTPSHQVTQMGQEVILRCVPISNHLYFYWYRQILGQKVEFLVSFYNNEISEKSEIFDDQFSVERPDGSNFTLKIRSTKLEDSAMYFCASHQAGTSYTFGSGTRLTVV.

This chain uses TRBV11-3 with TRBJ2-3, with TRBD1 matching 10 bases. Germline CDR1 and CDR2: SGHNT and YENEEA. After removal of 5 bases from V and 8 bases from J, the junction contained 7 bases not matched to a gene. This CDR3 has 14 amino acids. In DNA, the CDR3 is TGTGCCAGCAGCCATCGACAGGGGGCGGGTACGCAGTATTTT. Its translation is CASSHRQGAGTQYF.

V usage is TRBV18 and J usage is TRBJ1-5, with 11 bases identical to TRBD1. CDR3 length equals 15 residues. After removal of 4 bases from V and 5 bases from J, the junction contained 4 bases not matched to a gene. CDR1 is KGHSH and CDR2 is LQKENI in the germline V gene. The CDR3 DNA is TGTGCCAGCTCACAGGACAGGGGGCCAGATCAGCCCCAGCATTTT. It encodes CASSQDRGPDQPQHF.

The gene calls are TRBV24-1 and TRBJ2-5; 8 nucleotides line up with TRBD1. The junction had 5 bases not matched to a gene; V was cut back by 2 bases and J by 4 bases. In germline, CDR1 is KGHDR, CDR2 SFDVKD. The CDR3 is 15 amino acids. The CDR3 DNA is TGTGCCACCAGTGATTCCTCGACAGGGGTAGAGACCCAGTACTTC. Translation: CATSDSSTGVETQYF.